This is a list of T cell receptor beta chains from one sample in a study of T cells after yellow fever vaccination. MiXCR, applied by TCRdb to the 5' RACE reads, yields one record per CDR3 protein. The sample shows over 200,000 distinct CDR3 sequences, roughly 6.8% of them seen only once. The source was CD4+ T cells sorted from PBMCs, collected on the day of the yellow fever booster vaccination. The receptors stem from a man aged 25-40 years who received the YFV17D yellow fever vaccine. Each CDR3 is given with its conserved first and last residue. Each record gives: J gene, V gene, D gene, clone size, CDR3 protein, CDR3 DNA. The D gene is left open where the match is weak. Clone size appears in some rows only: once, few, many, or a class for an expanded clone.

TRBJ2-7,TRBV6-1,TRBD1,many,CASSTPGQGYEQYF,TGTGCCAGCAGTACACCGGGACAGGGCTACGAGCAGTACTTC
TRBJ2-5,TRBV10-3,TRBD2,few,CAISDALAETQYF,TGTGCCATCAGTGATGCACTAGCGGAGACCCAGTACTTC
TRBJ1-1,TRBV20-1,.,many,CSAREGGRRQNTEAFF,TGCAGTGCTAGAGAGGGGGGGCGGCGTCAGAACACTGAAGCTTTCTTT
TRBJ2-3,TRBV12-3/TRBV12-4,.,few,CASIGWAELGDTQYF,TGTGCCAGCATCGGGTGGGCGGAGCTGGGGGATACGCAGTATTTT
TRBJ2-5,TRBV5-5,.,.,CASSLAVTGGVETQYF,TGTGCCAGCAGCTTGGCAGTAACAGGGGGGGTGGAGACCCAGTACTTC
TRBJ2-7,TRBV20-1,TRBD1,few,CSARDPNRGRFNEQYF,TGCAGTGCTAGAGACCCCAACAGGGGACGGTTCAACGAGCAGTACTTC
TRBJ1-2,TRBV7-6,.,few,CASSSDENYGYTF,TGTGCCAGCAGCTCAGACGAGAACTATGGCTACACCTTC
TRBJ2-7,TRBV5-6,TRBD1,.,CASSDPGQGYYEQYF,TGTGCCAGCAGCGATCCGGGACAGGGATACTACGAGCAGTACTTC
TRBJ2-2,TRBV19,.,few,CASSIGASSTGELFF,TGTGCCAGTAGTATCGGGGCTAGCTCGACCGGGGAGCTGTTTTTT
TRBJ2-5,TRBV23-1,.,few,CASFRPGAQETQYF,TGCGCCAGCTTCCGACCAGGAGCCCAAGAGACCCAGTACTTC
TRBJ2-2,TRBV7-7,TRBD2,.,CASSSGLGNTGELFF,TGTGCTAGCAGCTCTGGACTAGGGAACACCGGGGAGCTGTTTTTT
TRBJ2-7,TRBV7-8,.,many,CASSLARQEFYEQYF,TGTGCCAGCAGCTTAGCAAGGCAGGAGTTCTACGAGCAGTACTTC